This T cell receptor (beta chain) was sequenced during a study of patients and donors after allogeneic stem cell transplantation. This clonotype was counted many times. V was trimmed by 4 bases and J by 3 bases, leaving 16 bases between them. CDR3 length: 16 residues. The germline V gene has CDR1 KGHSY and CDR2 FQNENV. One entry per CDR3 protein, called by TCRdb with MiXCR from the RT-PCR reads. The sample shows roughly 230,000 distinct CDR3 sequences, over 12% of them seen only once. The rearrangement joins TRBV16 to TRBJ2-1, with D perhaps given as TRBD1 or TRBD2 (6 bases each). The receptor's source is a human donor who was either an allogeneic HSCT recipient or a stem cell or donor lymphocyte infusion donor (not recorded which). It is not recorded whose cells these are; they may come from a transplant donor. Sequences were obtained from blood, either unsorted or a sorted T cell fraction (not recorded which). CDR3 residues: CASSPLTGALYNEQFF. CDR3 in DNA: TGTGCCAGCAGCCCTCTGACGGGGGCACTCTACAATGAGCAGTTCTTC.